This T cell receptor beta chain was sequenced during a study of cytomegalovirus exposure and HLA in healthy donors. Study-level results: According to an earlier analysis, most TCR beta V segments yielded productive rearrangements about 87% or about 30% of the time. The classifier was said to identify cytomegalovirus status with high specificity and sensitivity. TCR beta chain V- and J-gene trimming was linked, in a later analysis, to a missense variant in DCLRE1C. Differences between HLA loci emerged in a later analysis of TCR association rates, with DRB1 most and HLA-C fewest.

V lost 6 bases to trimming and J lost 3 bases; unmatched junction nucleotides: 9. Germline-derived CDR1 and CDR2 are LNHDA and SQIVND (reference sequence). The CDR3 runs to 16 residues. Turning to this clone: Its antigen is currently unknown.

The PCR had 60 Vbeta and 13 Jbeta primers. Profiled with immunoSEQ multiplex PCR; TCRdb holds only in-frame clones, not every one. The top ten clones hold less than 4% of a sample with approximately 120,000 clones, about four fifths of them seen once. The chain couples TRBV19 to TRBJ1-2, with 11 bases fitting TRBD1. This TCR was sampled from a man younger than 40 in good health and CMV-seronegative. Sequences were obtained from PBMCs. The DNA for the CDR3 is TGTGCCAGTAGGCAACGGACAGGGGGCGAGCACTATGGCTACACCTTC. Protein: CASRQRTGGEHYGYTF.